The 17 T cell receptor beta chains below all came from one sample that was sequenced in a study of T cell responses to AZD1222 COVID-19 vaccine. TCRdb's copy holds only in-frame clones and misses some; the assay was immunoSEQ multiplex PCR. Of some 130,000 clones in the sample, roughly 90% were seen once. The specimen was peripheral blood, collected 28 days after the second AZD1222 dose. The receptors come from an adult who received the AZD1222 COVID-19 vaccine.

The chain has TRBV5-4 and TRBJ2-2; 10 nucleotides agree with TRBD1. CDR1 and CDR2 from the germline V gene are SGHNT and YYREEE (reference sequence). V shed 4 bases and J 3 bases; nucleotides not matched to a gene: 3. The CDR3 is 15 amino acids. CDR3 loop: CASSAGTGDTGELFF. CDR3 nucleotide sequence: TGTGCCAGCAGCGCCGGGACAGGGGACACCGGGGAGCTGTTTTTT.

The rearrangement uses TRBV6-6 and TRBJ1-4; 7 nucleotides agree with TRBD1. Trimming at V came to 10 bases and at J to 5 bases, leaving 7 bases not matched to a gene. CDR1 MNHNY and CDR2 SVGAGI come from the germline V gene (reference sequence). This CDR3 is 13 amino acids long. The CDR3 reads CATRDSQNEKLFF. In nucleotides, the CDR3 is TGTGCCACCAGGGACAGTCAGAATGAAAAACTGTTTTTT.

The V call is TRBV5-6, the J call TRBJ2-7; 10 nucleotides agree with TRBD1. This CDR3 contains 17 residues. Germline loops: CDR1 SGHDT, CDR2 YYEEEE. V dropped 4 bases and J dropped 2; count of bases not matched to a gene: 12. CDR3 sequence reads: CASSLFLGGQGTYEQYF. The CDR3 DNA is TGTGCCAGCAGCCTCTTCCTGGGGGGACAGGGGACCTACGAGCAGTACTTC. Full variable domain (rest looked up from reference TRBV5-6 and TRBJ2-7): DAGVTQSPTHLIKTRGQQVTLRCSPKSGHDTVSWYQQALGQGPQFIFQYYEEEERQRGNFPDRFSGHQFPNYSSELNVNALLLGDSALYLCASSLFLGGQGTYEQYFGPGTRLTVT.

To note about this clone: A junction end diverges from the germline sequence, so it may reflect a read error. The chain links TRBV5-1 to TRBJ2-3, with TRBD2 matching over 8 bases. CDR1 and CDR2 (germline): SGHRS, YFSETQ. This CDR3 has 16 amino acids. The CDR3 reads CASSLSGSGTQGTQYF. In DNA form, the CDR3 reads TGCGCCAGTAGCTTGTCGGGTAGCGGGACCCAGGGTACGCAGTATTTT.

DNA of the CDR3: TGTGCCAGCAGTTACTCGGTGGGAGAGTTCACAGATACGCAGTATTTT. It codes for CASSYSVGEFTDTQYF. The J gene is TRBJ2-3, the V gene TRBV6-5, with D possibly being TRBD2 (5 bases). Germline assignment: CDR1 MNHEY and CDR2 SVGAGI. V was pared by 0 bases and J by 2 bases, with 12 bases between. The CDR3 sequence is 16 residues long.

In the case of this clone: Germline and junction disagree at one end, which may indicate a read error. The genes are TRBV19 and TRBJ1-3, with D unclear. Germline assignment: CDR1 LNHDA and CDR2 SQIVND (reference sequence). CDR3 length equals 12 residues. DNA for the CDR3: TGTGCCAGTAGTACACCCGGAATCACCATATATTTT. It yields the protein CASSTPGITIYF.

V and J are TRBV28 and TRBJ2-1, with D tentatively TRBD2 (5 bases). The CDR3 extends over 15 amino acids. Germline lookup yields CDR1 MDHEN and CDR2 SYDVKM. Between the trimmed V and J ends, which lost 4 bases and 6 bases, there was a span of 16 bases. CDR3 protein: CASSSLALRANEQFF. In DNA, the CDR3 is TGTGCCAGCAGTTCCCTTGCTCTGCGGGCCAATGAGCAGTTCTTC.

This CDR3 reads CASSKTGGGRTDTQYF. Written as DNA, the CDR3 is TGTGCCAGTAGTAAGACAGGGGGCGGTCGCACAGATACGCAGTATTTT. The chain is built from TRBV19 and TRBJ2-3; 10 bases fit TRBD1. The CDR3 has 16 residues. J was trimmed by 1 base and V by 4 bases; bases with no gene match: 5. Germline CDR1 and CDR2: LNHDA and SQIVND (reference sequence).

As to this clone: Other DNA sequences in this specimen translate into the identical CDR3. J is TRBJ2-6 and V is TRBV9; D is ambiguous. The CDR3 sequence is 15 residues long. Trimming left V 0 bases short and J 3 bases short, with 7 bases between. Germline values: CDR1 SGDLS, CDR2 YYNGEE. The CDR3 loop reads CASSVVASGANVLTF. The CDR3 nucleotides read TGTGCCAGCAGCGTAGTTGCGAGTGGGGCCAACGTCCTGACTTTC.

Points on this clone: A much larger clone lies one base from this, so it may be a read error. The V and J genes are TRBV19 and TRBJ2-6; 13 bases fit TRBD2. The CDR3 covers 18 residues. The germline V gene has CDR1 LNHDA and CDR2 SQIVND (reference sequence). This CDR3 is CVSSLGLAGASGANVLTF. In DNA form, the CDR3 reads TGTGTCAGTAGCCTAGGACTAGCGGGGGCCTCTGGGGCCAACGTCCTGACTTTC.

The chain carries TRBV6-6 and TRBJ2-7; D remains ambiguous. Between the trimmed V and J ends, which lost 0 bases and 0 bases, there was a span of 9 bases. The CDR3 runs to 15 residues. Germline loops: CDR1 MNHNY, CDR2 SVGAGI (reference sequence). The CDR3 spells CASSYSPTLSYEQYF. The DNA for the CDR3 is TGTGCCAGCAGTTACTCCCCGACTCTCTCCTACGAGCAGTACTTC.

This clone has just one count. The chain couples TRBV30 to TRBJ1-1, with a weak D call TRBD1 (6 bases). V lost 8 bases to trimming and J lost 11 bases, with 18 bases between them. CDR3 length: 11 amino acids. Germline-derived CDR1 and CDR2 are GTSNPN and SVGIG (reference sequence). This CDR3 is CAQRTVSEAFF. The CDR3 coding sequence is TGTGCCCAAAGGACAGTTTCCGAGGCTTTCTTT.

This chain joins TRBV28 and TRBJ1-2; D ambiguous. Per the germline V gene, CDR1 is MDHEN and CDR2 is SYDVKM. Trimming removed 8 bases from V and 5 bases from J, with 12 bases in between. The CDR3 is 12 residues long. As DNA, the CDR3 is TGTGCCAGCGACACCTCTGGGTATGGCTACACCTTC. It translates to CASDTSGYGYTF.

This chain connects TRBV11-3 to TRBJ2-3; the D is unclear. The ends were cut back, 0 bases at V and 5 bases at J, with 6 bases in the middle. The CDR3 is 13 amino acids. Germline CDR1 and CDR2: SGHNT and YENEEA. The CDR3 loop is CASSLDHGDTQYF. Here the CDR3 DNA reads TGTGCCAGCAGCTTAGATCATGGAGATACGCAGTATTTT.

The chain uses TRBV28 and TRBJ2-3; tentative D call: TRBD2 (5 bases). This CDR3 has 16 amino acids. Germline V gives CDR1 MDHEN, CDR2 SYDVKM. V was trimmed by 6 bases and J by 0 bases, leaving 16 bases between them. The CDR3 sequence is CASSRASGGSTDTQYF. CDR3 bases: TGTGCCAGCAGCCGGGCCAGCGGAGGAAGCACAGATACGCAGTATTTT.

The V call is TRBV29-1, the J call TRBJ2-1; 7 nucleotides match TRBD2. This CDR3 contains 14 residues. In germline, CDR1 is SQVTM, CDR2 ANQGSEA. V lost 2 bases to trimming and J lost 5 bases; unmatched junction nucleotides: 6. The CDR3 DNA follows: TGCAGCGTTGAATTTAAGCTAGCGGACAATGAGCAGTTCTTC. It specifies CSVEFKLADNEQFF.

This clone was picked up one time. The chain has TRBV19 and TRBJ2-1, with 7 bases lining up with TRBD1. Germline V lookup: CDR1 LNHDA, CDR2 SQIVND (reference sequence). The length of the CDR3 is 17 residues. Losses at the gene ends were 10 bases for V and 0 bases for J; bases not matched to a gene: 15. Here the CDR3 reads CATCPNIRDSSYNEQFF. CDR3 nucleotide sequence: TGTGCCACCTGCCCCAATATCCGGGACAGCTCCTACAATGAGCAGTTCTTC. The entire variable domain, with the rest obtained from reference TRBV19 and TRBJ2-1, is as follows: DGGITQSPKYLFRKEGQNVTLSCEQNLNHDAMYWYRQDPGQGLRLIYYSQIVNDFQKGDIAEGYSVSREKKESFPLTVTSAQKNPTAFYLCATCPNIRDSSYNEQFFGPGTRLTVL.